A selection of T cell receptor beta chains follows, all from one sample in a study of Ad26.COV2.S vaccination and SARS-CoV-2 variants. TCRdb's table, derived via immunoSEQ multiplex PCR, lists solely in-frame clones and lacks some. The table lists some 450,000 clones, 90% of them singletons, with approximately 4.3% in the top ten. Specimen: peripheral blood, collected in a trial of Ad26.COV2.S vaccine versus placebo. The receptor set was obtained from a person between 18 and 60 years old who received the Ad26.COV2.S COVID-19 vaccine or a placebo. CDR3s leave out the opening cysteine and the closing phenylalanine or tryptophan.

TRBJ2-1 TRBV6-4 ASSEVAVSYNEQF
TRBJ2-5 TRBV29-1 SVVSRAAETQY
TRBJ2-7 TRBV2 ASSSTNYEQY
TRBJ1-1 TRBV5-8 ASSLRIQGGNTEAF
TRBJ1-1 TRBV4-1 ASSLRVGTEAF
TRBJ2-1 TRBV20-1 SASRLAGNEQF
TRBJ2-7 TRBV11-2 ASSLGRGNEQY
TRBJ2-3 TRBV6-6 ASSYAGTSTPQY
TRBJ1-2 TRBV4-2 ASSQVSPGVNYGYT
TRBJ2-3 TRBV9 ASSVGSSTDTQY
TRBJ1-2 TRBV28 ASSFPGGRNGYT
TRBJ1-3 TRBV10-3 AISGGLRSGNTIY
TRBJ2-3 TRBV7-9 ASPAGRESTDTQY
TRBJ1-3 TRBV19 ASSIGRGGSGNTIY
TRBJ1-5 TRBV2 ASSLTAENQPQH
TRBJ2-2 TRBV6-1 ASSASSGSVTGELF
TRBJ2-5 TRBV7-9 ASSYTGTSGLLEY
TRBJ2-3 TRBV7-9 TSSRKETSTDTQY
TRBJ2-1 TRBV5-4 ASSYRLADNEQF
TRBJ2-7 TRBV4-1 ASSQRQGEGYEQY
TRBJ2-7 TRBV6-2/TRBV6-3 ASSWGGKSYEQY
TRBJ2-3 TRBV27 ASSLLSGSGRDTQY
TRBJ2-5 TRBV9 ASSGAGTRDETQY
TRBJ2-1 TRBV9 ASSVEFAPPWNEQF
TRBJ1-2 TRBV18 ASSPRTETYGYT
TRBJ2-6 TRBV27 ASSPDNSGANVLT
TRBJ2-3 TRBV5-1 ASSLVQGTDTQY
TRBJ2-5 TRBV7-9 ASSPADRGRQETQY
TRBJ1-1 TRBV24-1 ATSDPDRRNPEAF
TRBJ2-7 TRBV2 ASSARPLTFYEQY
TRBJ2-7 TRBV29-1 SVFKTGGSYEQY
TRBJ2-5 TRBV5-1 ASSPGPSGPQETQY
TRBJ1-5 TRBV6-5 ASRDGSNQPQH
TRBJ2-7 TRBV6-1 ASSKALPEQY
TRBJ2-7 TRBV10-3 AISESARAGGRSLYEQY
TRBJ1-2 TRBV9 ASSVVGDRVYT
TRBJ1-3 TRBV30 AWSVIRTGGGSSGNTIY
TRBJ1-2 TRBV28 ASSLQTYGYT
TRBJ2-2 TRBV24-1 ATSEAGSRTGELF
TRBJ1-3 TRBV3-1/TRBV3-2 ASSQRTASSGNTIY
TRBJ1-1 TRBV5-7 ASSLRRAAF
TRBJ1-4 TRBV18 ASSRNTPGTGDEKLF
TRBJ2-3 TRBV9 ASSVEGGSGTDTQY
TRBJ1-5 TRBV4-3 ASSQPGVQPQH
TRBJ2-2 TRBV11-1 ASSIAGANTGELF
TRBJ2-2 TRBV24-1 ATRGTGQENTGELF
TRBJ2-2 TRBV19 AGRGRGTGELF
TRBJ2-1 TRBV5-4 ASSLDTSGRLNEQF
TRBJ1-1 TRBV2 ASSDPTPRGLNTEAF
TRBJ2-7 TRBV5-4 ASSRSGTGISYEQY
TRBJ2-7 TRBV7-9 ASSTPTGSYEQY
TRBJ2-1 TRBV4-1 ASSPSSASGSYNEQF
TRBJ2-3 TRBV27 ASSRDRVTDTQY
TRBJ1-1 TRBV19 ASSLQGMNTEAF
TRBJ2-3 TRBV5-4 ASSPTVGGRTDTQY
TRBJ1-1 TRBV9 ASSAEDSLNTEAF